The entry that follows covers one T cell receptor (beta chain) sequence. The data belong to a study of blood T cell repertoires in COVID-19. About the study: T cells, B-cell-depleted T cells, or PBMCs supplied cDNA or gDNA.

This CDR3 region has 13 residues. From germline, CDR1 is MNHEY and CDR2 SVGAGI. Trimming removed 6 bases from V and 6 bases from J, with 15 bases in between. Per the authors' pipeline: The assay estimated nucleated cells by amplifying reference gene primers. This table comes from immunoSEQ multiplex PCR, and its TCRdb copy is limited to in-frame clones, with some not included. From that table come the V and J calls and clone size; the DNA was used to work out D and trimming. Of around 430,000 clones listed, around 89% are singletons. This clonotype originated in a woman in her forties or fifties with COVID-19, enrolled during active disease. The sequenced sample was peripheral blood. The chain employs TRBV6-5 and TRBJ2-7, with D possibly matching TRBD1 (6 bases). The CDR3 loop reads CASRIQGPREQYF. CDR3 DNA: TGTGCCAGCAGGATACAGGGACCCCGCGAGCAGTACTTC.